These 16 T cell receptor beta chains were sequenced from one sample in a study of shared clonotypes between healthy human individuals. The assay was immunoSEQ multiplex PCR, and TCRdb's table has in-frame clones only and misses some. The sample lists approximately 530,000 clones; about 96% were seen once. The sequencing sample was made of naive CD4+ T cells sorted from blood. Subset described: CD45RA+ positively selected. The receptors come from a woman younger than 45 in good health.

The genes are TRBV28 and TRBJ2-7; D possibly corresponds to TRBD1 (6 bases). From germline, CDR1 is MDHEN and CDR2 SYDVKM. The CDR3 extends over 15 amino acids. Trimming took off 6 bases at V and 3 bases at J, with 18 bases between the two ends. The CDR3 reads CASRHGQGSLYEQYF. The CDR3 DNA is TGTGCCAGCAGGCACGGGCAGGGGTCCCTCTACGAGCAGTACTTC.

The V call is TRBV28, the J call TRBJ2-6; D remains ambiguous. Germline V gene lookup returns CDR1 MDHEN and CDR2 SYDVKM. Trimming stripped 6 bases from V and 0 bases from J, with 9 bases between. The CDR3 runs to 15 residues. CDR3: CASRPQSSGANVLTF. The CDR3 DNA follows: TGTGCCAGCAGGCCACAGAGCTCTGGGGCCAACGTCCTGACTTTC.

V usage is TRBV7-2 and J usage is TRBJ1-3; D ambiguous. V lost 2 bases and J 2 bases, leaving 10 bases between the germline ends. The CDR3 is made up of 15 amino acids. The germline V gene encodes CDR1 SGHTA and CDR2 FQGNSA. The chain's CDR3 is CASSLNAGAGNTIYF. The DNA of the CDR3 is TGTGCCAGCAGCTTAAATGCGGGAGCTGGAAACACCATATATTTT. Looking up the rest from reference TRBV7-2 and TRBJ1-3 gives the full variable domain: GAGVSQSPSNKVTEKGKDVELRCDPISGHTALYWYRQSLGQGLEFLIYFQGNSAPDKSGLPSDRFSAERTGGSVSTLTIQRTQQEDSAVYLCASSLNAGAGNTIYFGEGSWLTVV.

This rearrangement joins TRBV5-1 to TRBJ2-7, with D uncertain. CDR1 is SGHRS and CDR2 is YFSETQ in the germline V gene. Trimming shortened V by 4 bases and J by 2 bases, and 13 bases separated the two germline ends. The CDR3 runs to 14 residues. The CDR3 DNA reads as TGCGCCAGCAGCACTTACAGCCACACCTACGAGCAGTACTTC. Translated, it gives CASSTYSHTYEQYF.

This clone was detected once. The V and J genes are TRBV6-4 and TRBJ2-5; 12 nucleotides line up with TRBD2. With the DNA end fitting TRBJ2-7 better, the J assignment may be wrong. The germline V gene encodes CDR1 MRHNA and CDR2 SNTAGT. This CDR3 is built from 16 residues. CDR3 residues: CASSDLGLAGSYEQYF. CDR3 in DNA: TGTGCCAGCAGTGACTTGGGACTAGCGGGCTCCTACGAGCAGTACTTC.

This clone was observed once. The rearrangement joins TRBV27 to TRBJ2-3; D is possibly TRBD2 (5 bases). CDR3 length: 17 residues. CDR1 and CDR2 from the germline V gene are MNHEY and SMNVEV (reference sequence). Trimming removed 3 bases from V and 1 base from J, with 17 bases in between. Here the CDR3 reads CASSFPRRGLGTDTQYF. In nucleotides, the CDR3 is TGTGCCAGCAGTTTCCCACGTCGAGGGTTGGGCACAGATACGCAGTATTTT.

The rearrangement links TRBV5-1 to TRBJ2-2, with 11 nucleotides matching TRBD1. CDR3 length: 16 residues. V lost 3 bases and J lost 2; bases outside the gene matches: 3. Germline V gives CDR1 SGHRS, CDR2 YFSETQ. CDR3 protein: CASSSGQGANTGELFF. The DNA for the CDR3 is TGCGCCAGCAGCTCAGGACAGGGGGCTAACACCGGGGAGCTGTTTTTT.

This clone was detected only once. The CDR3 is CASSAGVVSGELFF. The CDR3 coding sequence is TGTGCCAGCAGCGCGGGAGTAGTTTCCGGGGAGCTGTTTTTT. The chain uses TRBV7-7 and TRBJ2-2; TRBD2 matches 7 bases. CDR3 length: 14 residues. Unmatched junction bases numbered 6, after V lost 5 bases and J lost 6 bases. Germline V gene data show CDR1 as SSHAT and CDR2 as FNYEAQ (reference sequence).

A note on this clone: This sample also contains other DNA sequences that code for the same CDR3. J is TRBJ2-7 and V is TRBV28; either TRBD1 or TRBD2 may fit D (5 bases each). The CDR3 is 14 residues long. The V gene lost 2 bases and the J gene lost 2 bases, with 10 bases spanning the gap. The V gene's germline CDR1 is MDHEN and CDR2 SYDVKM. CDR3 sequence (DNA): TGTGCCAGCAGTTTAAGGGGAGAGACCTACGAGCAGTACTTC. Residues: CASSLRGETYEQYF.

CDR3 sequence: CASSLLLETTDTQYF. CDR3 coding DNA: TGTGCCAGCAGCTTACTTTTGGAAACCACAGATACGCAGTATTTT. The chain carries TRBV7-9 and TRBJ2-3, with D unresolved. Germline-derived CDR1 and CDR2 are SEHNR and FQNEAQ (reference sequence). V dropped 2 bases and J dropped 2 bases, with 11 bases sitting between them. The CDR3 covers 15 residues.

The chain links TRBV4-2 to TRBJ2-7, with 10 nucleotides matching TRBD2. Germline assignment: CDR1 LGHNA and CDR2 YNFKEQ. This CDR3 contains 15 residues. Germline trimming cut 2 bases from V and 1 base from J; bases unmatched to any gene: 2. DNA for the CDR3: TGTGCCAGCAGCCAACAGACTAGCGGGTCCTACGAGCAGTACTTC. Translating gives CASSQQTSGSYEQYF.

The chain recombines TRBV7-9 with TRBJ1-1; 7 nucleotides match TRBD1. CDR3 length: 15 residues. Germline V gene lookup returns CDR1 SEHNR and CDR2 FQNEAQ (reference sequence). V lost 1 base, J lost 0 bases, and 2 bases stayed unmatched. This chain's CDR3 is CASSLEGQVNTEAFF. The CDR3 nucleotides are TGTGCCAGCAGCTTAGAAGGACAGGTGAACACTGAAGCTTTCTTT.

The CDR3 spells CASSPPGQSTQYF. The CDR3 DNA follows: TGTGCCAGCTCACCACCGGGACAGTCGACCCAGTACTTC. The chain carries TRBV18 and TRBJ2-5; TRBD1 agrees at 7 bases. The CDR3 sequence is 13 residues long. The V gene's germline CDR1 is KGHSH and CDR2 LQKENI. V was clipped by 0 bases and J by 7 bases; unmatched bases: 2. Variable domain in full (rest from reference TRBV18 and TRBJ2-5): NAGVMQNPRHLVRRRGQEARLRCSPMKGHSHVYWYRQLPEEGLKFMVYLQKENIIDESGMPKERFSAEFPKEGPSILRIQQVVRGDSAAYFCASSPPGQSTQYFGPGTRLLVL.

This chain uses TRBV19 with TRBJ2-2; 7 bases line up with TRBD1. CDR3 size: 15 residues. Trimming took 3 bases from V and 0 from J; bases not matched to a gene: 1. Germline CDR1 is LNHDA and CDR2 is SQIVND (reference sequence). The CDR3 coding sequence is TGTGCCAGTAGTATTGGACAGGCGAACACCGGGGAGCTGTTTTTT. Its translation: CASSIGQANTGELFF.

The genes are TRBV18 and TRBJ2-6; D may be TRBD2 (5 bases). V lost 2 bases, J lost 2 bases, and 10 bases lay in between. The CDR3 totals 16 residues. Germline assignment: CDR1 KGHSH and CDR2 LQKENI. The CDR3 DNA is TGTGCCAGCTCACCAAGAGACGGGACTGGGGCCAACGTCCTGACTTTC. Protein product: CASSPRDGTGANVLTF.

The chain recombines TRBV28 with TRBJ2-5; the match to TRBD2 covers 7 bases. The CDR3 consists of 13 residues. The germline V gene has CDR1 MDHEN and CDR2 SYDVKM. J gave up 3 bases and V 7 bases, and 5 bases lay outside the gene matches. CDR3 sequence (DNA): TGTGCCAGCACCAGACTAGCAGAAGAGACCCAGTACTTC. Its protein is CASTRLAEETQYF.